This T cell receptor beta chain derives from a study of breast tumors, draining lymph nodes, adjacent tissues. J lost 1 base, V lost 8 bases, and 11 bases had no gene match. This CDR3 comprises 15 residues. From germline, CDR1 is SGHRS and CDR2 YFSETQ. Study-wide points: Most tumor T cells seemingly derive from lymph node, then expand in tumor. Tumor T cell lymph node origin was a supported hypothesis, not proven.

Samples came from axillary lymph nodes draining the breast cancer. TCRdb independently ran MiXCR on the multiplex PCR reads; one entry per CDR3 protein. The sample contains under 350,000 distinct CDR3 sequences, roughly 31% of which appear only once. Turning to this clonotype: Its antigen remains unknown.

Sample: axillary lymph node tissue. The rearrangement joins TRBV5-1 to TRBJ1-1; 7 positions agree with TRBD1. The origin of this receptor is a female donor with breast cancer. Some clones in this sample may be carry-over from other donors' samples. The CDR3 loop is CASRRTGAGNTEAFF. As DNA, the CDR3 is TGCGCCAGTCGAAGAACAGGGGCGGGGAACACTGAAGCTTTCTTT.